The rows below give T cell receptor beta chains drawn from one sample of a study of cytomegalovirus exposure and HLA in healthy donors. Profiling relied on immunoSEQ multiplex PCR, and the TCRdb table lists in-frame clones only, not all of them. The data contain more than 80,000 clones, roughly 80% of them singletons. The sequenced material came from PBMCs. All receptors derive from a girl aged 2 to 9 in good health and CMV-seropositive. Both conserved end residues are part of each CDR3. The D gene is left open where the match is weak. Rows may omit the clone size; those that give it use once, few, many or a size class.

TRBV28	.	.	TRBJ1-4	CASSLPDTLEEKLFF	TGTGCCAGCAGTTTACCGGACACCCTTGAGGAAAAACTGTTTTTT
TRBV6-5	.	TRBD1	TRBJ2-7	CASSSLGGALSYEQYF	TGTGCCAGCAGTTCCCTAGGGGGCGCCCTCTCCTACGAGCAGTACTTC
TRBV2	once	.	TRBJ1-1	CASSNTGLGTEAFF	TGTGCCAGCAGTAACACAGGGTTAGGGACTGAAGCTTTCTTT
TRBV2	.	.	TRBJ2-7	CASNRGEQYF	TGTGCCAGCAATCGAGGCGAGCAGTACTTC
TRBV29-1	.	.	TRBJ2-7	CSVGGRTAPYEQYF	TGCAGCGTCGGGGGGAGGACAGCCCCCTACGAGCAGTACTTC
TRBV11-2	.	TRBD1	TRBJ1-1	CASSPGTGRTEAFF	TGTGCCAGCAGCCCCGGGACAGGGAGGACTGAAGCTTTCTTT
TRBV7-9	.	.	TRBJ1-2	CASSPVRVFGHNYGYTF	TGTGCCAGCAGCCCAGTCAGGGTCTTTGGGCACAACTATGGCTACACCTTC
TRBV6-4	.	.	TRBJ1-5	CASSKTIGGAQHF	TGTGCCAGCAGCAAGACCATTGGGGGGGCCCAGCATTTT
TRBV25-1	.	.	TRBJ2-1	CASTVNGYNEQFF	TGTGCCAGCACCGTGAACGGTTACAATGAGCAGTTCTTC
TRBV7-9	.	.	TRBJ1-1	CASSLLALITGRNTEAFF	TGTGCCAGCAGCTTACTGGCCTTAATTACGGGAAGGAACACTGAAGCTTTCTTT
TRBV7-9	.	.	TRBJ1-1	CASRGWGVPEAFF	TGTGCCAGCAGGGGGTGGGGGGTTCCTGAAGCTTTCTTT
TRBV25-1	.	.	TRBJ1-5	CASSDWGRALSQPQHF	TGTGCCAGCAGTGACTGGGGCAGGGCACTGTCTCAGCCCCAGCATTTT
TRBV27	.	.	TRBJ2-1	CATLIPGLGYNEQFF	TGTGCCACCCTAATCCCAGGGTTGGGTTACAATGAGCAGTTCTTC
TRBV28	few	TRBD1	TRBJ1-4	CASTGGAGTNEKLFF	TGTGCCAGTACAGGGGGCGCAGGTACTAATGAAAAACTGTTTTTT
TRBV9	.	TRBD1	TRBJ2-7	CASSLTGDEQYF	TGTGCCAGCAGCCTCACAGGGGACGAGCAGTACTTC
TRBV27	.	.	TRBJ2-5	CASSLRQASPSQETQYF	TGTGCCAGCAGTCTGCGACAGGCCAGCCCTTCACAAGAGACCCAGTACTTC
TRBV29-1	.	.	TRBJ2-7	CSVEGWASHEQYF	TGCAGCGTTGAAGGATGGGCTAGCCACGAGCAGTACTTC
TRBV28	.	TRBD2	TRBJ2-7	CASSFPHVTSGRAYEQYF	TGTGCCAGCAGTTTCCCTCACGTTACTAGCGGGAGGGCCTACGAGCAGTACTTC
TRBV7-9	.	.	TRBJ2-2	CASSPGDTGELFF	TGTGCCAGCAGCCCGGGAGACACCGGGGAGCTGTTTTTT
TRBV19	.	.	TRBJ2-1	CASSIMSSYNEQFF	TGTGCCAGTAGTATAATGAGCTCCTACAATGAGCAGTTCTTC
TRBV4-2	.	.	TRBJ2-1	CASSYGNEQFF	TGTGCCAGCAGCTACGGTAATGAGCAGTTCTTC
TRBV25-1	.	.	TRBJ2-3	CASSESGGRFTDTQYF	TGTGCCAGCAGTGAATCGGGCGGGCGTTTCACAGATACGCAGTATTTT
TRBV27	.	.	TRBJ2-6	CASTPTAGALSRSGANVLTF	TGTGCCAGCACCCCCACGGCAGGGGCCTTGAGTAGGTCTGGGGCCAACGTCCTGACTTTC
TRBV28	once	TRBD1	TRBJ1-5	CASSYITGGNQPQHF	TGTGCCAGCAGTTATATAACAGGGGGCAATCAGCCCCAGCATTTT
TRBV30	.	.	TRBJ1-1	CARTRQTNTEAFF	TGTGCCCGCACCCGACAGACGAACACTGAAGCTTTCTTT
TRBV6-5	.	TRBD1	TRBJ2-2	CASSSQQGRAGELFF	TGTGCCAGCAGTTCACAACAGGGGAGAGCCGGGGAGCTGTTTTTT
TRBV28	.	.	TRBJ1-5	CASIASRGQNQPQHF	TGTGCCAGCATTGCCAGCCGCGGACAGAATCAGCCCCAGCATTTT
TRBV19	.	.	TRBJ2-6	CATKLSGANVLTF	TGTGCCACCAAGCTCTCTGGGGCCAACGTCCTGACTTTC
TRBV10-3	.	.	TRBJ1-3	CAIRDTSSGNTIYF	TGTGCCATCCGAGACACGAGCTCTGGAAACACCATATATTTT
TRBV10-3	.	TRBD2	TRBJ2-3	CAISVAGGTDTQYF	TGTGCCATCAGTGTAGCGGGAGGGACAGATACGCAGTATTTT
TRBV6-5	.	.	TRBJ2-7	CASSYLQEKDEQYF	TGTGCCAGCAGTTACTTACAGGAGAAAGACGAGCAGTACTTC
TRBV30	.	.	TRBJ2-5	CAATRSQETQYF	TGTGCTGCCACTAGATCCCAAGAGACCCAGTACTTC
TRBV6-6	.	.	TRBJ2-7	CASSSAAGLTYEQYF	TGTGCCAGCAGCTCCGCGGCGGGCCTGACTTACGAGCAGTACTTC
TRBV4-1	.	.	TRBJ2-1	CASSPLGSYNEQFF	TGCGCCAGCAGCCCCCTAGGAAGCTACAATGAGCAGTTCTTC
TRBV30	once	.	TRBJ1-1	CAWRVGGNTEAFF	TGTGCCTGGAGGGTAGGAGGGAACACTGAAGCTTTCTTT
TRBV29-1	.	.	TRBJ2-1	CSVARSSAYNEQFF	TGCAGCGTTGCCCGATCTAGCGCTTACAATGAGCAGTTCTTC
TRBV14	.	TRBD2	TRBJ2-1	CASRGTSVNEQFF	TGTGCCAGCAGGGGGACTAGCGTCAATGAGCAGTTCTTC
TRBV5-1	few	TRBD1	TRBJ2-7	CASSPEGTGGYEQYF	TGCGCCAGCAGCCCGGAGGGGACAGGGGGGTACGAGCAGTACTTC
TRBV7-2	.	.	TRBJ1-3	CASSLSRSGNTIYF	TGTGCCAGCAGCTTATCCCGCTCTGGAAACACCATATATTTT
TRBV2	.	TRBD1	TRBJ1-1	CASREVPGQGNPEAFF	TGTGCCAGCAGAGAGGTTCCGGGACAGGGAAATCCTGAAGCTTTCTTT
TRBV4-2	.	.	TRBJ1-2	CASSPNQGLPGYTF	TGTGCCAGCAGCCCCAACCAGGGGCTTCCCGGCTACACCTTC